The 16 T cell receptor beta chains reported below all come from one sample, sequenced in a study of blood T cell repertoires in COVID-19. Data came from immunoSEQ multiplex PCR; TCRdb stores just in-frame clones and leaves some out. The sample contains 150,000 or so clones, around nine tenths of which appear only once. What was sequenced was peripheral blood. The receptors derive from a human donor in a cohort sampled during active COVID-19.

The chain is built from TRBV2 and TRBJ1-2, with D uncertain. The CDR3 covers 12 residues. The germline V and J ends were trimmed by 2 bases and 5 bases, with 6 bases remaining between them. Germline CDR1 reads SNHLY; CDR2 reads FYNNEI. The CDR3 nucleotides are TGTGCCAGCAGTGAATTCGGGTATGGCTACACCTTC. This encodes CASSEFGYGYTF.

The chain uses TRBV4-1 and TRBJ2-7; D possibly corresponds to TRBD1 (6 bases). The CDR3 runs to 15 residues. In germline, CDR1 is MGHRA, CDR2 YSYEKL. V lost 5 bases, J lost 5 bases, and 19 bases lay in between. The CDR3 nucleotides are TGCGCCAGCAGCGGATTCGGGACACCCGAGGACGAGCAGTACTTC. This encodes CASSGFGTPEDEQYF.

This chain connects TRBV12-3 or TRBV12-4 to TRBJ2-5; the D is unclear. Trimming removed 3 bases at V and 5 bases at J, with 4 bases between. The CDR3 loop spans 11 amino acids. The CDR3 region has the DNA TGTGCCAGCAGTTTGAGGGAGACCCAGTACTTC. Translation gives CASSLRETQYF.

The CDR3 region has the DNA TGTGCCAGTAGTATAGGCCCCGGCGGGGCTAACCGCGATGAGCAGTTCTTC. Translated: CASSIGPGGANRDEQFF. The chain links TRBV19 to TRBJ2-1; D possibly corresponds to TRBD2 (6 bases). The CDR3 loop spans 17 amino acids. V was clipped by 1 base and J by 8 bases, with 21 bases between them. Germline-derived CDR1 and CDR2 are LNHDA and SQIVND (reference sequence).

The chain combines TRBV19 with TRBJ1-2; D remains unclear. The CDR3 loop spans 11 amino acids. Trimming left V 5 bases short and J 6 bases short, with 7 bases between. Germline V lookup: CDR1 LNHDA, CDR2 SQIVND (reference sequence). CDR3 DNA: TGTGCCAGTAGTGTCGCAGATGGCTACACCTTC. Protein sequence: CASSVADGYTF.

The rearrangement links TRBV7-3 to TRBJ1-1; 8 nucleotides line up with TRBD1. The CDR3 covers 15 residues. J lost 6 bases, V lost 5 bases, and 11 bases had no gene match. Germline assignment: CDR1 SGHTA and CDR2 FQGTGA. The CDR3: CASSPQGARSSEAFF. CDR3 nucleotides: TGTGCCAGCAGCCCTCAGGGGGCGCGTTCCTCTGAAGCTTTCTTT.

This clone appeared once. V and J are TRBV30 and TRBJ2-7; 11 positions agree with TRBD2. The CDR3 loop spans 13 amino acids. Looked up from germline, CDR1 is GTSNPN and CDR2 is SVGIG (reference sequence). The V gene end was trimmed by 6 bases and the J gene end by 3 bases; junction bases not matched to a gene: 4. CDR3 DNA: TGTGCCTGCCTTGGGACTAGCGGCTACGAGCAGTACTTC. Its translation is CACLGTSGYEQYF.

DNA of the CDR3: TGTGCCAGCAGTTACTCGGAAAGACAGGGGGGGTCCTACGAGCAGTACTTC. Protein sequence: CASSYSERQGGSYEQYF. The genes are TRBV6-2 or TRBV6-3 and TRBJ2-7; the match to TRBD1 covers 9 bases. The CDR3 consists of 17 residues. The junction had 7 bases not matched to a gene; V was cut back by 0 bases and J by 1 base. Germline CDR1 is MNHEY and CDR2 is SVGEGT.

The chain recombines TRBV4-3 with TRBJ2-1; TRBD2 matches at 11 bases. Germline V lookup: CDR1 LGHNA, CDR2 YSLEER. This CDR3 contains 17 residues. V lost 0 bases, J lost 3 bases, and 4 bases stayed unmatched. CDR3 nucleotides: TGCGCCAGCAGCCAAGAAGGAGGACTAGCGGGCTACAATGAGCAGTTCTTC. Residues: CASSQEGGLAGYNEQFF.

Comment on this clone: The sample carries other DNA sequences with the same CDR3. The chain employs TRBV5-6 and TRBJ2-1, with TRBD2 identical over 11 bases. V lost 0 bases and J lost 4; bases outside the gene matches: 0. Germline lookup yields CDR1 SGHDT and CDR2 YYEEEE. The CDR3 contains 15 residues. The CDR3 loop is CASSLGLAGYNEQFF. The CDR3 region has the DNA TGTGCCAGCAGCTTGGGACTAGCGGGATACAATGAGCAGTTCTTC.

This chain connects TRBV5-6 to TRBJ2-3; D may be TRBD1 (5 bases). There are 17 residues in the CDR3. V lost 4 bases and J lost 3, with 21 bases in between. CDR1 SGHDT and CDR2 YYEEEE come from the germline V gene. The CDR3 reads CASSPTGQGYYTDTQYF. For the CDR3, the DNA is TGTGCCAGCAGCCCAACCGGGCAGGGTTATTATACAGATACGCAGTATTTT.

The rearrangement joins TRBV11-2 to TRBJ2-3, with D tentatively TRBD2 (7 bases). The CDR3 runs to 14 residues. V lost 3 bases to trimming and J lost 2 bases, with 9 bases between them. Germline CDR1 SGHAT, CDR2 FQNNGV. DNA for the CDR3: TGTGCCAGCAGCTTCGGGGGGCCCACAGATACGCAGTATTTT. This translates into CASSFGGPTDTQYF. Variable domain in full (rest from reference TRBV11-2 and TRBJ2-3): EAGVAQSPRYKIIEKRQSVAFWCNPISGHATLYWYQQILGQGPKLLIQFQNNGVVDDSQLPKDRFSAERLKGVDSTLKIQPAKLEDSAVYLCASSFGGPTDTQYFGPGTRLTVL.

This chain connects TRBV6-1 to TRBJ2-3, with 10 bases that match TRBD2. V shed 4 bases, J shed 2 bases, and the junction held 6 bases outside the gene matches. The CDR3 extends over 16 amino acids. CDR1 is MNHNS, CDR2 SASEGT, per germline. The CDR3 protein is CASSVRTSGATDTQYF. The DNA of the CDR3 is TGTGCCAGCAGTGTCCGGACTAGCGGAGCCACAGATACGCAGTATTTT.

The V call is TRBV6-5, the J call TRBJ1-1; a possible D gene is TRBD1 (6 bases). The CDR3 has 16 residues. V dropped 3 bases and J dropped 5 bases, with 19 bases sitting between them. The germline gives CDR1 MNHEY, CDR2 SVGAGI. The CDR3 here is CASSYRGGPVGTEAFF. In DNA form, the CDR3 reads TGTGCCAGCAGTTATCGGGGGGGCCCGGTCGGGACTGAAGCTTTCTTT.

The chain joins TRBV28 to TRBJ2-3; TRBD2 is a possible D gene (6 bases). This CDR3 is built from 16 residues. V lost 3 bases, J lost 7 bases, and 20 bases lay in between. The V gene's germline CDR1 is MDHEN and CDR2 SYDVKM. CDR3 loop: CASSFRLTRVGNTQYF. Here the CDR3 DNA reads TGTGCCAGCAGTTTTAGGCTGACTAGGGTAGGAAATACGCAGTATTTT. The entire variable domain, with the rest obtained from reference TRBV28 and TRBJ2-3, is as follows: DVKVTQSSRYLVKRTGEKVFLECVQDMDHENMFWYRQDPGLGLRLIYFSYDVKMKEKGDIPEGYSVSREKKERFSLILESASTNQTSMYLCASSFRLTRVGNTQYFGPGTRLTVL.

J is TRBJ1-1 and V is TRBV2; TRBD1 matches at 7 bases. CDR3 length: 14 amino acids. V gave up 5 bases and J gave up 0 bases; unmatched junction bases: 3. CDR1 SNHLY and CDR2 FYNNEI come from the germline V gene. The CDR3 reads CASSRGQLNTEAFF. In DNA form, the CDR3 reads TGTGCCAGCAGTAGGGGACAGTTGAACACTGAAGCTTTCTTT.